Reported below is one TCR beta chain. Its specificity is unknown. This record belongs to a study of regulatory T cells in long-lasting Graves disease. General observations from the study: Patients with persistent disease showed a bias toward TRBV28, TRBJ1-2 and TRBJ2-5.

Researchers made TCR beta libraries by using iRepertoire HTBI primers and running Arm-PCR on CDR3 regions. Each CDR3 protein gets one entry after TCRdb re-called the multiplex PCR reads with MiXCR. Of 450,000 or so distinct CDR3 sequences listed, around a fifth were seen once; the top ten hold 13%. Documented time point: persistent/refractory GD, antithyroid drugs over 5 years with positive TRAb. The authors made the TCR library using RNA they extracted from PBMCs. In Xi'an, China, an endocrinology department was the source of patients. Germline CDR1 reads MNHEY; CDR2 reads SVGEGT. V lost 2 bases and J lost 5, with 16 bases in between. The CDR3 runs 15 residues.

V and J are TRBV6-2 or TRBV6-3 and TRBJ2-7; D may be TRBD1 (7 bases). The clonotype comes from a female donor with Graves disease. The source material was peripheral blood mononuclear cells (PBMCs), sampled when the disease was refractory, from a patient treated with antithyroid drugs. DNA of the CDR3: TGTGCCAGCAGTTACGTACCGACAGGGAGGAACGAGCAGTACTTC. This sequence encodes CASSYVPTGRNEQYF.